This TCR beta chain was identified in a study of blood T cell repertoires in COVID-19. Across the whole study: Material from acute and convalescent COVID-19 was sourced from the United States, Italy and Spain. T cells, B-cell-depleted T cells, or PBMCs provided the cDNA or gDNA that served as material.

This clone was seen a few times. In the original workflow: Reference gene primer amplification gave nucleated cell count estimates. Sequenced by immunoSEQ multiplex PCR; TCRdb stores in-frame clones only, minus some. V and J calls plus clone size are reproduced from that table; the DNA served to infer D and trimming. The profile shows tens of thousands of clones, 89% of them singletons. This clonotype was obtained from a man between 50 and 59 years old with acute or convalescent COVID-19. Material for sequencing was peripheral blood.

The CDR3 nucleotides read TGTGCCAGCAGTGAAGCGCTCGGAGGGGGCAATCAGCCCCAGCATTTT. Protein sequence: CASSEALGGGNQPQHF. The chain carries TRBV6-1 and TRBJ1-5, with D possibly being TRBD1 (5 bases). From germline, CDR1 is MNHNS and CDR2 SASEGT. The CDR3 has 16 amino acids. Trimming took off 0 bases at V and 2 bases at J, with 11 bases between the two ends.